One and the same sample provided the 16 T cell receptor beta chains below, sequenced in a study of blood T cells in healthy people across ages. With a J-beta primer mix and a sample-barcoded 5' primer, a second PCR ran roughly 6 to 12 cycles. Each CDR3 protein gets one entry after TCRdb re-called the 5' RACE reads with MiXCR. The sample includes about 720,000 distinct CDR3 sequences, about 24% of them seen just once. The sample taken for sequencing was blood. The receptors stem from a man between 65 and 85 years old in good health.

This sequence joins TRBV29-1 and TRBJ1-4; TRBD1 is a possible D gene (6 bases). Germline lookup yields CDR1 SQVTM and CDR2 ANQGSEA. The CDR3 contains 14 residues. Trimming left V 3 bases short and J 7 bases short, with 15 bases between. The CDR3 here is CSVEVGGRGEKLFF. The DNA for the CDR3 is TGCAGCGTTGAGGTCGGGGGCCGGGGTGAAAAACTGTTTTTT.

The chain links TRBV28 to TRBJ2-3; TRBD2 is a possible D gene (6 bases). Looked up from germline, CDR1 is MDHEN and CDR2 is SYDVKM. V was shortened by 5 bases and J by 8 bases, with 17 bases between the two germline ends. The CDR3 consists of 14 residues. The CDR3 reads CASSPRTRGGTQYF. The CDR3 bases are TGTGCCAGCAGTCCTCGGACGAGGGGAGGTACGCAGTATTTT.

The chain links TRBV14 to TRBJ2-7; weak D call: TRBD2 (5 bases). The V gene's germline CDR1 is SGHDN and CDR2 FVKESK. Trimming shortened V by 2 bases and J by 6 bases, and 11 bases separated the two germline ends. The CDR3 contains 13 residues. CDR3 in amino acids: CASSQILTSEQYF. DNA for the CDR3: TGTGCCAGCAGCCAAATACTAACTAGCGAGCAGTACTTC.

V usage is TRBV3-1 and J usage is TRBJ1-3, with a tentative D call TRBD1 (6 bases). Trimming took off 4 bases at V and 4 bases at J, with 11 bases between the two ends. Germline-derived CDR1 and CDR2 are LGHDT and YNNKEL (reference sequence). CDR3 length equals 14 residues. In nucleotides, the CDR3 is TGTGCCAGCAGCCCGGACGGGGGCGGAAACACCATATATTTT. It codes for CASSPDGGGNTIYF.

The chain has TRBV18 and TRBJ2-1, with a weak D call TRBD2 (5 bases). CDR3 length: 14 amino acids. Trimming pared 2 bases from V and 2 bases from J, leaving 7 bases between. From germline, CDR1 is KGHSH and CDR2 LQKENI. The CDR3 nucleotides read TGTGCCAGCTCACCAGACTATACCTACAATGAGCAGTTCTTC. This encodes CASSPDYTYNEQFF.

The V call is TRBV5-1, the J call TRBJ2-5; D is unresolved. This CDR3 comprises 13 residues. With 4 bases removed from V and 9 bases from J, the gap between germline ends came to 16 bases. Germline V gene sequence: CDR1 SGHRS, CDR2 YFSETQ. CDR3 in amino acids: CASSHGEAKSQYF. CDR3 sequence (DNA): TGCGCCAGCAGCCACGGTGAGGCCAAGTCCCAGTACTTC.

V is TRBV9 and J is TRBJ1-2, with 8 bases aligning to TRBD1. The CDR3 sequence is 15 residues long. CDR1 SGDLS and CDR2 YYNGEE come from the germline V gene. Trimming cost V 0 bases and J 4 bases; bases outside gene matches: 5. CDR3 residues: CASSVASGQGYGYTF. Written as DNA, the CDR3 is TGTGCCAGCAGCGTAGCTAGTGGACAGGGCTATGGCTACACCTTC.

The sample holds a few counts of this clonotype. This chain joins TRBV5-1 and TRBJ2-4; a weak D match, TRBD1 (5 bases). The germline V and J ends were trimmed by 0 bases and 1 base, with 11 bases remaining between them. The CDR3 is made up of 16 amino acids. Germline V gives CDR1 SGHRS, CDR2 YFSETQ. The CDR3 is CASSLGRGGAKNIQYF. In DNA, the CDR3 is TGCGCCAGCAGCTTGGGTAGGGGTGGGGCCAAAAACATTCAGTACTTC.

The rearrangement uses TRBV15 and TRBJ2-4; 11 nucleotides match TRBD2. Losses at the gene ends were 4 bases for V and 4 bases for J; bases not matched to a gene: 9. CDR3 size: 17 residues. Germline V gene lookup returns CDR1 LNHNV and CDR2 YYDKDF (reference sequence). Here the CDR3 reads CATSKEGTSGVKNIQYF. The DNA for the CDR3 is TGTGCCACCAGCAAGGAGGGGACTAGCGGAGTTAAAAACATTCAGTACTTC.

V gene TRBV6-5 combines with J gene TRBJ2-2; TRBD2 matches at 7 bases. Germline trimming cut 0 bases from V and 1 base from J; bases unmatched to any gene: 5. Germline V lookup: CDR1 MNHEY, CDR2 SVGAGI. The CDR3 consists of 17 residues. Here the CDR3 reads CASSYSKASGNTGELFF. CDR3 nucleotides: TGTGCCAGCAGTTACTCGAAAGCTAGCGGGAACACCGGGGAGCTGTTTTTT.

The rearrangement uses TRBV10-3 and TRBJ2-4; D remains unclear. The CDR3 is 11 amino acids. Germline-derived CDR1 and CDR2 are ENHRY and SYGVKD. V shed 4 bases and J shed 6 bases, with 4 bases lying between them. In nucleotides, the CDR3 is TGTGCCATCAGTGCTGGAAACATTCAGTACTTC. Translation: CAISAGNIQYF.

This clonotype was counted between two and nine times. CDR3 sequence (DNA): TGTGCCAGCAGCGGACAGGGTTTTGAGCAGTACTTC. It encodes CASSGQGFEQYF. V is TRBV2 and J is TRBJ2-1, with 8 bases fitting TRBD1. The J call may be incorrect, as the DNA end agrees better with TRBJ2-7. Germline CDR1 SNHLY, CDR2 FYNNEI. The CDR3 runs to 12 residues.

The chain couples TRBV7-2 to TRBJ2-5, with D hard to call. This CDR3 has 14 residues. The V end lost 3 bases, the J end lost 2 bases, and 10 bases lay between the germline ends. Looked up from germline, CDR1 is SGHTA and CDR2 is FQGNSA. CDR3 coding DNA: TGTGCCAGCAGCTTGAGATCGGTTCAAGAGACCCAGTACTTC. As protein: CASSLRSVQETQYF. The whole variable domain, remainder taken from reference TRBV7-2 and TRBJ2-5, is GAGVSQSPSNKVTEKGKDVELRCDPISGHTALYWYRQSLGQGLEFLIYFQGNSAPDKSGLPSDRFSAERTGGSVSTLTIQRTQQEDSAVYLCASSLRSVQETQYFGPGTRLLVL.

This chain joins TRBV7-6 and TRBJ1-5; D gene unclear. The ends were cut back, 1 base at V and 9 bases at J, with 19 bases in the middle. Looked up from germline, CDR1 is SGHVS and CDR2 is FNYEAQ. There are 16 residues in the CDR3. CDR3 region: CASSLGGRSVDRPQHF. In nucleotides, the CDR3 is TGTGCCAGCAGCTTAGGAGGGCGTAGTGTCGATCGGCCCCAGCATTTT.

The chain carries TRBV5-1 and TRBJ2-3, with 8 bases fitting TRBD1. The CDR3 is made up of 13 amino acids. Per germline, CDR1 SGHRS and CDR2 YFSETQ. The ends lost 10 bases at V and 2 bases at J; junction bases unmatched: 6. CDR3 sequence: CAAGTGDTDTQYF. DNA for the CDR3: TGCGCCGCGGGGACAGGCGACACAGATACGCAGTATTTT.

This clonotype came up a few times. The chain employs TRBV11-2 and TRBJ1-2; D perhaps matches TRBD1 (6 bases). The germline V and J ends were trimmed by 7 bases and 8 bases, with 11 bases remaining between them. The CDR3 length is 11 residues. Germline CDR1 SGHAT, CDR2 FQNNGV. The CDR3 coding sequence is TGTGCCAGCACTAGGGGGAAAGGCTACACCTTC. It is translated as CASTRGKGYTF.